These T cell receptor beta chains were read from a single sample in a study of early T cells in non-severe SARS-CoV-2 infection. MiXCR, run by TCRdb on the 5' RACE reads, gives a single entry per CDR3 protein. Seen here are under 60,000 distinct CDR3 sequences, roughly 5.5% observed once, and the top ten hold around 4.1%. The sample taken for sequencing was whole blood. The receptors come from an adult who was a healthcare worker with PCR-confirmed SARS-CoV-2 infection or an uninfected control (not recorded which). The CDR3 runs from the conserved cysteine through the conserved F or W. The D gene is left open where the match is weak. Clone size is given for some rows only: seen once, a few or many times, or a class if the clone is expanded.

j_call v_call d_call clone_size cdr3_aa cdr3_nt
TRBJ1-5 TRBV29-1 TRBD1 many CSVELQGGGPQHF TGCAGCGTTGAGTTACAGGGGGGAGGGCCCCAGCATTTT
TRBJ1-3 TRBV29-1 TRBD1 many CSVGGGAGNTIYF TGCAGCGTTGGAGGGGGCGCCGGAAACACCATATATTTT
TRBJ2-2 TRBV7-9 - many CASHIQGPSNTGELFF TGTGCCAGTCACATTCAGGGGCCTTCGAACACCGGGGAGCTGTTTTTT
TRBJ2-1 TRBV7-3 TRBD2 few CASSLSSGGRYEQFF TGTGCCAGCAGCTTATCAAGCGGGGGGAGGTATGAGCAGTTCTTC
TRBJ1-6 TRBV4-2 - many CASSPPALRNSPLHF TGTGCCAGCAGCCCGCCGGCACTGAGAAATTCACCCCTCCACTTT
TRBJ2-1 TRBV12-3/TRBV12-4 - - CASSINEQFF TGTGCCAGCAGTATCAATGAGCAGTTCTTC
TRBJ1-4 TRBV20-1 - many CSASRGHLTATNEKLFF TGCAGTGCTAGTAGGGGACACCTAACCGCAACTAATGAAAAACTGTTTTTT
TRBJ2-4 TRBV6-6 - few CASSYSVLAKNIQYF TGTGCCAGCAGTTACTCGGTGCTAGCCAAAAACATTCAGTACTTC
TRBJ2-7 TRBV29-1 TRBD2 many CSVLAGASYEQYF TGCAGCGTTCTAGCGGGAGCTTCCTACGAGCAGTACTTC
TRBJ2-7 TRBV4-1 TRBD1 many CASSQGIGTVFQYF TGCGCCAGCAGCCAAGGAATCGGGACAGTTTTTCAGTACTTC
TRBJ1-2 TRBV6-5 - - CASTSGQGKTTF TGTGCCAGCACCTCCGGGCAGGGGAAGACCACCTTC
TRBJ2-7 TRBV6-6 - many CASNEGQFYEQYF TGTGCCAGCAACGAAGGACAGTTCTACGAGCAGTACTTC
TRBJ2-3 TRBV20-1 TRBD2 many CSARPGLAKSDTQYF TGCAGTGCTAGGCCGGGACTAGCGAAGTCAGATACGCAGTATTTT
TRBJ1-1 TRBV29-1 TRBD1 many CSVGDRGSVF TGCAGCGTTGGGGACAGGGGGTCCGTATTT